This entry features one T cell receptor (beta chain) sequence. As yet, its antigen is unknown. This entry belongs to a study of cytomegalovirus exposure and HLA in healthy donors. General study findings and limits: First-cohort TCR clusters were later found to tend to co-occur in the approximately 110 validation repertoires. Cytomegalovirus association was assigned to about 180 TCR beta chains.

The repertoire was sequenced with immunoSEQ multiplex PCR; TCRdb's copy has only in-frame clones and lacks some. The data hold about 56,000 clones, with around 93% observed a single time. Sequences were obtained from PBMCs. This receptor was identified in a young woman in good health and CMV-seropositive.

The CDR3 spells CAWSTGVRQPQHF. DNA for the CDR3: TGTGCCTGGTCTACAGGGGTTCGCCAGCCCCAGCATTTT. The V and J genes are TRBV30 and TRBJ1-5; 7 bases agree with TRBD1. This CDR3 has 13 residues. Trimming took 5 bases from V and 7 from J; bases not matched to a gene: 8. Germline loops: CDR1 GTSNPN, CDR2 SVGIG (reference sequence).